The clone carrying this TCR beta chain was seen more than once but under ten times. The antigen is unknown. The normal lung sample lay at least 3 cm, and maximally far, from the tumour. The germline gives CDR1 MNHEY, CDR2 SMNVEV (reference sequence). With 6 bases clipped from V and 4 bases from J, the junction kept 7 bases outside the gene matches. The CDR3 consists of 14 residues. The assay was immunoSEQ multiplex PCR, and TCRdb's table has in-frame clones only and misses some. Altogether more than 8,500 clones are present, approximately 61% being singletons, with the ten largest covering 20% to 25%. The data belong to a study of immune cell composition in non-small cell lung cancer. Broader study findings: Adenocarcinomas with higher top tumour-associated clone frequency had more reactive TILs.

V is TRBV27 and J is TRBJ2-7, with 9 bases matching TRBD1. This TCR came from a human donor with non-small cell lung cancer. Material for sequencing was non-adjacent lung tissue. This chain's CDR3 is CASRPGQGQYEQYF. The CDR3 region has the DNA TGTGCCAGCAGACCGGGACAGGGTCAGTACGAGCAGTACTTC.